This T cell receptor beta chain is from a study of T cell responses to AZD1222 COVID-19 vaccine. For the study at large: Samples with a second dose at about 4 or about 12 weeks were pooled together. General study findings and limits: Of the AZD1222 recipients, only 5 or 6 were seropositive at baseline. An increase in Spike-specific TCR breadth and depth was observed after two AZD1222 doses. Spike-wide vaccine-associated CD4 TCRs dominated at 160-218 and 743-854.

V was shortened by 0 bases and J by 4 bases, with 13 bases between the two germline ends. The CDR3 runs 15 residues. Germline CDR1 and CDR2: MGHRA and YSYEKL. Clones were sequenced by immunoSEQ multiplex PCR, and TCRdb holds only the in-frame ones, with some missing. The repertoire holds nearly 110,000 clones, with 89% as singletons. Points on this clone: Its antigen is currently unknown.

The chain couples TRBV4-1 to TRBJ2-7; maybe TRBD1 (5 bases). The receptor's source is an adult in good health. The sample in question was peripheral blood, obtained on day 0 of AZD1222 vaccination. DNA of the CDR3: TGCGCCAGCAGCCAAGAGCAGGGTCCCACATACGAGCAGTACTTC. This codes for CASSQEQGPTYEQYF.